The clone carrying this TCR beta chain occurred a few times. The antigen remains undetermined. A minimum of 7 million PBMCs was isolated per sample. The use of a sample-barcoded 5' primer and a J-beta primer mix characterized a second PCR of about 7 to 12 cycles. Each cDNA was tagged by a template-switch adaptor containing 12 random nucleotides. TCRdb ran MiXCR on the 5' RACE reads and lists one entry per CDR3 protein. Seen here are 1.5 million to 2 million distinct CDR3 sequences, about 39% observed once, and the top ten hold under 25%. The data stem from a study of blood T cells in healthy people across ages. This CDR3 has 15 residues. The V end lost 1 base, the J end lost 4 bases, and 14 bases lay between the germline ends. The germline gives CDR1 SGHTA, CDR2 FQGTGA. Overall study results and limits: Those diversity estimates obtained from one million T cells were thought to be underestimates. Whereas aged donors had fewer naive CD4+ cells, long-lived donors had more of them and higher diversity.

The rearrangement links TRBV7-3 to TRBJ2-7, with D perhaps matching TRBD1 (5 bases). Sequenced input: blood. The TCR originated in a human donor in good health. CDR3 bases: TGTGCCAGCAGCTTAATGGTGGGGCCCACATACGAGCAGTACTTC. Translated, it gives CASSLMVGPTYEQYF.